This T cell receptor (beta chain) was obtained from a study of PD-L1 blockade in urothelial cancer. For the study at large: Patients previously received 0 to 3 chemotherapy regimens.

Germline CDR1 MNHEY, CDR2 SVGAGI. V gave up 0 bases and J gave up 1 base; unmatched junction bases: 4. The CDR3 is made up of 16 amino acids. Time point noted: peripheral blood 6 weeks after treatment start. The repertoire was sequenced with immunoSEQ multiplex PCR; TCRdb's copy has only in-frame clones and lacks some. Counted here are about 90,000 clones, less than 90% occurring once; the ten biggest clones make up roughly 8%. The material was PBMCs, obtained around atezolizumab (anti-PD-L1) treatment. J is TRBJ1-1 and V is TRBV6-5; 8 bases match TRBD1. This TCR was sampled from a man between 65 and 85 years old with urothelial cancer. CDR3 DNA: TGTGCCAGCAGTTACTCCGGAGGGACAGGGAACACTGAAGCTTTCTTT. This sequence encodes CASSYSGGTGNTEAFF.